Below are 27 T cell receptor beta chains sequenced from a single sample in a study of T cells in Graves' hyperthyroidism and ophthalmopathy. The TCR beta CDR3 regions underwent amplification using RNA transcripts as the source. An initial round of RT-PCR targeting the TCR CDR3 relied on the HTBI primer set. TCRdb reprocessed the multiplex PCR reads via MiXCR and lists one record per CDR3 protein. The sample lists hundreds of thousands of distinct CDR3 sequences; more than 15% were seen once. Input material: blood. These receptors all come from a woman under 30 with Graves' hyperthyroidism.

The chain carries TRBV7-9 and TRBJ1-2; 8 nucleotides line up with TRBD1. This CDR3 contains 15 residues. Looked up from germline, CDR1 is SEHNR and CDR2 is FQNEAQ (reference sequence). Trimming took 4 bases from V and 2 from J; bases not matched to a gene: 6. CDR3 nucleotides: TGTGCCAGCAGCTACGGACAGGGTCTGAACTATGGCTACACCTTC. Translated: CASSYGQGLNYGYTF.

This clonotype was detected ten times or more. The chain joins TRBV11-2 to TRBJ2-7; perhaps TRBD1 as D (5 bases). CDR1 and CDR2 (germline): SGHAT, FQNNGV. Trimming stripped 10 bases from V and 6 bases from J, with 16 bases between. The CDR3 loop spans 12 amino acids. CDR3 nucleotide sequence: TGTGCCACTACCCCCACAGGCCCCGAGCAGTACTTC. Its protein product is CATTPTGPEQYF.

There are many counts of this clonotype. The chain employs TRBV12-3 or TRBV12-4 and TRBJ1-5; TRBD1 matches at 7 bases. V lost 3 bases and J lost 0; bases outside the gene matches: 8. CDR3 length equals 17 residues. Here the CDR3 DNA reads TGTGCCAGCAGTTTTAAGGCAGGGGGTTATAGCAATCAGCCCCAGCATTTT. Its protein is CASSFKAGGYSNQPQHF.

The CDR3 sequence: CSARDYASGMGEQYF. CDR3 in DNA: TGCAGTGCTAGAGATTATGCTAGCGGGATGGGCGAGCAGTACTTC. This chain uses TRBV20-1 with TRBJ2-7; 9 bases line up with TRBD2. V lost 0 bases to trimming and J lost 6 bases; unmatched junction nucleotides: 9. CDR3 length: 15 amino acids. Germline CDR1 reads DFQATT; CDR2 reads SNEGSKA (reference sequence).

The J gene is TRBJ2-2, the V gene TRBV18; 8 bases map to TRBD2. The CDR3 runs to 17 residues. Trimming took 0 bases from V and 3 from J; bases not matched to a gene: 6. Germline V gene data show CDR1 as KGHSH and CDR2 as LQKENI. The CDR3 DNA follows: TGTGCCAGCTCACCACCTCCGGGAGGGCCCGACACCGGGGAGCTGTTTTTT. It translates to CASSPPPGGPDTGELFF. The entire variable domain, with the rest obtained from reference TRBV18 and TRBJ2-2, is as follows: NAGVMQNPRHLVRRRGQEARLRCSPMKGHSHVYWYRQLPEEGLKFMVYLQKENIIDESGMPKERFSAEFPKEGPSILRIQQVVRGDSAAYFCASSPPPGGPDTGELFFGEGSRLTVL.

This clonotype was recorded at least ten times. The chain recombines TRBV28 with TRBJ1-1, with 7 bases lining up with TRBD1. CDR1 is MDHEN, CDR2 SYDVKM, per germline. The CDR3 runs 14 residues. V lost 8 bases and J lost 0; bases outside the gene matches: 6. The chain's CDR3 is CASRAGGLNTEAFF. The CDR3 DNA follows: TGTGCCAGCCGCGCAGGGGGGTTGAACACTGAAGCTTTCTTT.

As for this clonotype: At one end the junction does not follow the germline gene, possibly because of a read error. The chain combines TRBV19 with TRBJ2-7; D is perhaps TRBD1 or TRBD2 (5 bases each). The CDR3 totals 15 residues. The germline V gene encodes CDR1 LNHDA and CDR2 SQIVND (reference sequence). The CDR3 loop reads CASSLLPGPFYEQHF. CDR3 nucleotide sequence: TGTGCCAGTAGTCTCCTTCCGGGACCCTTCTACGAGCAGCACTTC. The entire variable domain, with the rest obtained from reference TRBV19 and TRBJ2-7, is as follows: DGGITQSPKYLFRKEGQNVTLSCEQNLNHDAMYWYRQDPGQGLRLIYYSQIVNDFQKGDIAEGYSVSREKKESFPLTVTSAQKNPTAFYLCASSLLPGPFYEQHFGPGTRLTVT.

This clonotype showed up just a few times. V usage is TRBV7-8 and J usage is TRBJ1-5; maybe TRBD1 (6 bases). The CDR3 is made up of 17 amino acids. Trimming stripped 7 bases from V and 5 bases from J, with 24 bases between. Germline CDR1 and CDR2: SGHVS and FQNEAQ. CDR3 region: CASTPWAAQRGYQPQHF. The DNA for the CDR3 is TGTGCCAGCACCCCTTGGGCGGCACAAAGGGGGTATCAGCCCCAGCATTTT.

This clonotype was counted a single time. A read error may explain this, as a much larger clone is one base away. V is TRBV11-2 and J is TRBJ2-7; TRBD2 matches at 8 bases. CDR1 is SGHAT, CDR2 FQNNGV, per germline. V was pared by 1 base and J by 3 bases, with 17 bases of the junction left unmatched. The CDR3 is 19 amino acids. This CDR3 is CASSLVGIELRGGLYEQYF. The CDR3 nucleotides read TGTGCCAGCAGCTTAGTAGGGATAGAACTTCGGGGGGGCCTCTACGAGCAGTACTTC.

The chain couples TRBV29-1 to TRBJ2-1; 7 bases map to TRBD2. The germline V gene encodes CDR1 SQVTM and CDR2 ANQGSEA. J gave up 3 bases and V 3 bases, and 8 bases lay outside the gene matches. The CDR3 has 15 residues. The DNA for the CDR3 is TGCAGCGTTGAGGGGGGGGAGGGGCTCTACAATGAGCAGTTCTTC. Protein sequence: CSVEGGEGLYNEQFF.

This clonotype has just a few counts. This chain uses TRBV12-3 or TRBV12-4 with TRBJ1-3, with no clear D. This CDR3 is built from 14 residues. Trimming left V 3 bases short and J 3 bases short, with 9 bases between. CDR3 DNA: TGTGCCAGCAGTTTTCAGACGGGTGGAAACACCATATATTTT. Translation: CASSFQTGGNTIYF.

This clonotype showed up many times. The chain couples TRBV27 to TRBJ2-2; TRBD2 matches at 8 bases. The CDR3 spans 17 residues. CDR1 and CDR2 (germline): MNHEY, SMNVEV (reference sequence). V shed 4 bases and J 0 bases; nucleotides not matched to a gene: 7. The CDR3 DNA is TGTGCCAGCAGTTGGAGGCGGGGGGTATCGAACACCGGGGAGCTGTTTTTT. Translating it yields CASSWRRGVSNTGELFF.

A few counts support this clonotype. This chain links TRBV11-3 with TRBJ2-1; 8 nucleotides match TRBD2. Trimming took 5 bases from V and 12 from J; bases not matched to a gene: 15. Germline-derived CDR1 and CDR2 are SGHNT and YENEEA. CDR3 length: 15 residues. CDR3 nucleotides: TGTGCCAGCAGCGAAACGGGACTAGAATCCTCTTCGCAGTTCTTC. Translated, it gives CASSETGLESSSQFF.

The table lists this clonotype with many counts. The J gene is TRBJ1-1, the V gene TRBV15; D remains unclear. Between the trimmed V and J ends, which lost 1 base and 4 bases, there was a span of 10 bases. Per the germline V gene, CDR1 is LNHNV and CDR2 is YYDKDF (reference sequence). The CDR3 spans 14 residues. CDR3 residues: CATSRATLGTEAFF. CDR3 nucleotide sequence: TGTGCCACCAGCAGAGCTACACTGGGCACTGAAGCTTTCTTT. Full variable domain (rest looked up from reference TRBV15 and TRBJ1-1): DAMVIQNPRYQVTQFGKPVTLSCSQTLNHNVMYWYQQKSSQAPKLLFHYYDKDFNNEADTPDNFQSRRPNTSFCFLDIRSPGLGDTAMYLCATSRATLGTEAFFGQGTRLTVV.

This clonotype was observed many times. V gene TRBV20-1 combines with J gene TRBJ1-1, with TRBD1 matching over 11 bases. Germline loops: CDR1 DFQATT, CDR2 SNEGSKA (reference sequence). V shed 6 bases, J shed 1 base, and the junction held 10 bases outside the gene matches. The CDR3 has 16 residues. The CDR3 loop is CSAGQGGNGRNTEAFF. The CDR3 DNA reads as TGCAGTGCGGGACAGGGGGGCAACGGGAGGAACACTGAAGCTTTCTTT.

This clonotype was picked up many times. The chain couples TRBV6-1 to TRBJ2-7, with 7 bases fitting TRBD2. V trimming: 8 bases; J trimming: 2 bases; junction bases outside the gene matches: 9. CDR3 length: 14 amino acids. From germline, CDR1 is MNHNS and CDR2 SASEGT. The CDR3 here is CASRVSGNTYEQYF. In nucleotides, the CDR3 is TGTGCCAGCCGGGTGAGCGGGAATACCTACGAGCAGTACTTC.

The CDR3 loop is CASSYGTGLNSPLHF. The CDR3 bases are TGTGCCAGCAGTTATGGGACAGGGCTGAATTCACCCCTCCACTTT. The chain carries TRBV27 and TRBJ1-6, with 9 positions matching TRBD1. CDR3 length: 15 residues. The germline V gene has CDR1 MNHEY and CDR2 SMNVEV (reference sequence). The J segment lost 7 bases and the V segment lost 4 bases, leaving 5 bases of the junction unmatched.

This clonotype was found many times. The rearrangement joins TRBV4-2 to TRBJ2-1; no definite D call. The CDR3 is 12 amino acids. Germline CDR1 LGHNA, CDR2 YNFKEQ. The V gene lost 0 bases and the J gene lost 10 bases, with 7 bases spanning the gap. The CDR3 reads CASSQEAAEQFF. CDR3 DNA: TGTGCCAGCAGCCAAGAGGCGGCCGAGCAGTTCTTC.

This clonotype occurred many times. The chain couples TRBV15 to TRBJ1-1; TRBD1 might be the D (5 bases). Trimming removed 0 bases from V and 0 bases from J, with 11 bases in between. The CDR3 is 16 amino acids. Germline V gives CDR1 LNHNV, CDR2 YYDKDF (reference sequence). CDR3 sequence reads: CATSRESGTVNTEAFF. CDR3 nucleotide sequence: TGTGCCACCAGCAGAGAGTCGGGGACGGTGAACACTGAAGCTTTCTTT.

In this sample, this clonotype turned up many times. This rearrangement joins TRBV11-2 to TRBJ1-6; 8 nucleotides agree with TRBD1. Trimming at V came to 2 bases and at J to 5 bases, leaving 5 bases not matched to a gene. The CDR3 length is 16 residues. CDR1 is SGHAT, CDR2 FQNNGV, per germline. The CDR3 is CASSLSSGQDNSPLHF. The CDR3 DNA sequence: TGTGCCAGCAGCTTAAGCTCGGGACAGGATAATTCACCCCTCCACTTT.

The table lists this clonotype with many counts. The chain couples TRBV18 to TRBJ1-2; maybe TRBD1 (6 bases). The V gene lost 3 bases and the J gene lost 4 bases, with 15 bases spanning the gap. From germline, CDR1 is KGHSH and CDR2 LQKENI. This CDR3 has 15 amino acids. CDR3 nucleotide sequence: TGTGCCAGCTCACCCGACGGCAGGGGAGGCTATGGCTACACCTTC. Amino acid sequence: CASSPDGRGGYGYTF.

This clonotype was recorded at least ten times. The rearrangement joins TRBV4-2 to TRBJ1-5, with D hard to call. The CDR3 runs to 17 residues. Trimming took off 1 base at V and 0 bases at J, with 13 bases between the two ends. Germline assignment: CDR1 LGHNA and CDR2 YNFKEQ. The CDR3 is CASSQVIGLNSNQPQHF. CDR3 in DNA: TGTGCCAGCAGCCAAGTGATTGGGCTCAATAGCAATCAGCCCCAGCATTTT.

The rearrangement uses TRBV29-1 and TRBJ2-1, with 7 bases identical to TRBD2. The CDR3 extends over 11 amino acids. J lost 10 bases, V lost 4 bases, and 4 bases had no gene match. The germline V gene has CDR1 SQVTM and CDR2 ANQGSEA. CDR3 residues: CSVGEGVEQFF. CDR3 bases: TGCAGCGTTGGGGAGGGTGTGGAGCAGTTCTTC.

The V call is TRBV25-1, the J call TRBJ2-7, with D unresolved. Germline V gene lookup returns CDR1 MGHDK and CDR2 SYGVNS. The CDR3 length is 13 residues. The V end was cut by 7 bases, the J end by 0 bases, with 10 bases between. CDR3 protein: CASKKIHSYEQYF. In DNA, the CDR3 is TGTGCCAGCAAGAAAATTCACTCCTACGAGCAGTACTTC.

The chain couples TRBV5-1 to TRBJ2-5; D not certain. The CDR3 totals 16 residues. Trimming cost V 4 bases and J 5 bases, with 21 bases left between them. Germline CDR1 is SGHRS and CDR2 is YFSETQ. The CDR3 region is CASSRRGREGLETQYF. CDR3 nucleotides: TGCGCCAGCAGCCGCCGTGGTAGGGAAGGTTTGGAGACCCAGTACTTC. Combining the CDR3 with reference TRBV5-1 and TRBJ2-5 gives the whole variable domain KAGVTQTPRYLIKTRGQQVTLSCSPISGHRSVSWYQQTPGQGLQFLFEYFSETQRNKGNFPGRFSGRQFSNSRSEMNVSTLELGDSALYLCASSRRGREGLETQYFGPGTRLLVL.

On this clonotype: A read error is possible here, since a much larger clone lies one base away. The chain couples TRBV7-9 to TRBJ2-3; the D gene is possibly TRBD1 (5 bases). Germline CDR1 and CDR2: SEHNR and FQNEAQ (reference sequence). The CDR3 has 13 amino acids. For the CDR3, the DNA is TGTGCCAGCAGCGGCCGGAGAACAGGTACGCAGTATTTT. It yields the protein CASSGRRTGTQYF. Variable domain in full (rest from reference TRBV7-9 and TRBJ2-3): DTGVSQNPRHKITKRGQNVTFRCDPISEHNRLYWYRQTLGQGPEFLTYFQNEAQLEKSRLLSDRFSAERPKGSFSTLEIQRTEQGDSAMYLCASSGRRTGTQYFGPGTRLTVL.

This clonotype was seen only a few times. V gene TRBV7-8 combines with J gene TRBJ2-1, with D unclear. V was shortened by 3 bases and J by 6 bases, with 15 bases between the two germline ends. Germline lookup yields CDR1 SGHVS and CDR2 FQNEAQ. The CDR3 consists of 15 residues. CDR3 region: CASSFKRDRGNEQFF. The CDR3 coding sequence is TGTGCCAGCAGCTTTAAGAGAGATCGTGGCAATGAGCAGTTCTTC.